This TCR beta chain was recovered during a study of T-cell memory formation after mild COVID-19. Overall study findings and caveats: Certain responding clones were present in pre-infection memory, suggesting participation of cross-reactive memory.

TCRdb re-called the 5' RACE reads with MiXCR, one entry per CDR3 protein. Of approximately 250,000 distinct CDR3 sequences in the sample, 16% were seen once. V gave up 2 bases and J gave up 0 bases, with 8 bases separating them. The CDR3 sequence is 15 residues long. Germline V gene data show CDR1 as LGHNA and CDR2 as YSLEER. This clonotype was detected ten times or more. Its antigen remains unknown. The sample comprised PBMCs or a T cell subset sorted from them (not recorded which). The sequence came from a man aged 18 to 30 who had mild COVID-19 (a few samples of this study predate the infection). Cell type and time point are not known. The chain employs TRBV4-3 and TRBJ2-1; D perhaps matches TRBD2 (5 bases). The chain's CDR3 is CASSQQRSSYNEQFF. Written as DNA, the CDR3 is TGCGCCAGCAGCCAACAGCGGAGCTCCTACAATGAGCAGTTCTTC.